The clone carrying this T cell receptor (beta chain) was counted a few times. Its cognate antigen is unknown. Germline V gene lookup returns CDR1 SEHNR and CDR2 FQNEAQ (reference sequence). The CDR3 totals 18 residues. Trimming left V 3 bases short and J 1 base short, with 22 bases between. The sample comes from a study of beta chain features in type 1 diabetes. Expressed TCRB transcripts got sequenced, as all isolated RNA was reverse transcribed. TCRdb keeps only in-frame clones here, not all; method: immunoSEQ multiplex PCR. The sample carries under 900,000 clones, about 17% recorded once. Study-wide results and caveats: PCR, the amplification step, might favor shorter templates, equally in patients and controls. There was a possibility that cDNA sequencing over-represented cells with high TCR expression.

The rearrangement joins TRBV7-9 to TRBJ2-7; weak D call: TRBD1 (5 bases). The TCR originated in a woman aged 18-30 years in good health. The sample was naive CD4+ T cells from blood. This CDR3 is CASSFEDGLQGKSYEQYF. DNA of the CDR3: TGTGCCAGCAGCTTCGAAGATGGGCTTCAGGGAAAATCCTACGAGCAGTACTTC.